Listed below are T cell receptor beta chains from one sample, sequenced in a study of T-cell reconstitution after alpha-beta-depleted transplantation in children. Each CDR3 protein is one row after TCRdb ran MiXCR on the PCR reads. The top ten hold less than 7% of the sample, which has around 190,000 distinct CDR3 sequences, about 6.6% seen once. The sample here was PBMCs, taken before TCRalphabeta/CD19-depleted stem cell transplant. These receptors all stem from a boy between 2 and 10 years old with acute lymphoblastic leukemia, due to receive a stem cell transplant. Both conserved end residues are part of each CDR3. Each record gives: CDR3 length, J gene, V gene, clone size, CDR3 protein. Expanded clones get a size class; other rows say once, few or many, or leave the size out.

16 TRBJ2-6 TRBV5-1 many CASSLAESSGANVLTF
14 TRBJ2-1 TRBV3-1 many CASSQAPENNEQFF
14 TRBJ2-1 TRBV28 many CASSRGDGYNEQFF
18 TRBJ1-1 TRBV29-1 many CSVPRVKKTGVMNTEAFF
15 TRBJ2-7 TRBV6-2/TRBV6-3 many CASKLTSPSAGEQYF
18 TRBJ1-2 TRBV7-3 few CASSSTFGQGNRNYGYTF
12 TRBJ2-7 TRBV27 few CAARGLRGEQYF
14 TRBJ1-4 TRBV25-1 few CASSELRQGGKLFF
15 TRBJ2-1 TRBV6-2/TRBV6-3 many CASSYPGQLYNEQFF
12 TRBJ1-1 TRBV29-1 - CSVERRPSGAFF
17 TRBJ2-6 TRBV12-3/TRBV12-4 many CASTPTFGGDGANVLTF
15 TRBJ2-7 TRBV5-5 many CASSLGTSPLYEQYF
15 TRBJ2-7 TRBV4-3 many CASSQDGRGSYEQYF
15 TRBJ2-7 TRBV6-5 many CASSYTGIVDYEQYF
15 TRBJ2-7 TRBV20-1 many CSARDPDRGGHEQYF
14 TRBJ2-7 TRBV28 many CASSPDRVSYEQYF
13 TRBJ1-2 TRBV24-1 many CATSVGMDYGYTF
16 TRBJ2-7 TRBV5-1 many CASSGPLGGSTYEQYF
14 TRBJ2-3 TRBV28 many CASTPGQGGWTQYF